This T cell receptor (beta chain) was observed in a study of cytomegalovirus exposure and HLA in healthy donors. General observations from the study: Earlier analysis looked at TCR beta V segments, and most were productive about 90% or about 30% of the time.

Though nominally healthy at sampling, donors likely had unrecorded immune exposures. On this clone: Antigen: not known.

Germline V gives CDR1 SGHVS, CDR2 FNYEAQ. V dropped 5 bases and J dropped 5 bases, with 16 bases sitting between them. This CDR3 spans 14 amino acids. The PCR made use of 60 Vbeta and 13 Jbeta primers. Sequencing used immunoSEQ multiplex PCR; TCRdb keeps in-frame clones, though not all of them. Of 200,000 to 250,000 clones in the sample, 70% to 85% were seen once. The rearrangement links TRBV7-6 to TRBJ2-7, with D possibly TRBD2 on 5 matching bases. Source material: PBMCs. This TCR was recovered from a woman in her fifties or sixties in good health and CMV-seropositive. The CDR3 DNA is TGTGCCAGCAGCATGTATAGCGTCGGAGACGAGCAGTACTTC. It specifies CASSMYSVGDEQYF.